This record concerns one TCR beta chain sequence. Its antigen remains unknown. The sample originates from a study of T cells in tuberculosis. Study-level points and caveats: Active tuberculosis alpha repertoires lay closer to GMM-specific TCRs than controls'.

Clones were sequenced by immunoSEQ multiplex PCR, and TCRdb holds only the in-frame ones, with some missing. The sample carries roughly 34,000 clones, approximately 97% recorded once. The CDR3 contains 15 residues. Between the trimmed V and J ends, which lost 6 bases and 2 bases, there was a span of 13 bases. Germline CDR1 is MNHNY and CDR2 is SVGAGI (reference sequence). Unsorted cryopreserved PBMC were sequenced, averaging about 93,000 T cells per clinical donor. V usage is TRBV6-6 and J usage is TRBJ2-2; no clear D gene. The source material was PBMCs. This clonotype originated in a donor between 10 and 35 years old with latent tuberculosis or without tuberculosis infection. The CDR3 spells CASSLVGGNTGELFF. CDR3 nucleotide sequence: TGTGCCAGCAGCCTAGTCGGTGGCAACACCGGGGAGCTGTTTTTT.